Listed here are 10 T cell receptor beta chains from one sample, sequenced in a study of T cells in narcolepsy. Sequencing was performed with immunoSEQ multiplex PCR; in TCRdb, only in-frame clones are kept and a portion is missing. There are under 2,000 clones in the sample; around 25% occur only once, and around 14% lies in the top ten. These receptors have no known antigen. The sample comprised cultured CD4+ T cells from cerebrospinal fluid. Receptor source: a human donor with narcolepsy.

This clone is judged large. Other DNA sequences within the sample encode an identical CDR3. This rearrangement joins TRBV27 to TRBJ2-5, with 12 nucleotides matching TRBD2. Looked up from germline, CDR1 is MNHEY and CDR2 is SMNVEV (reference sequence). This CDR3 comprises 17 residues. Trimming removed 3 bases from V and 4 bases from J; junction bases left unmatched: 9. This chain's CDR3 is CASSFSLAGGRGETQYF. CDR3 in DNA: TGTGCCAGCAGTTTCTCACTAGCGGGGGGCCGGGGAGAGACCCAGTACTTC.

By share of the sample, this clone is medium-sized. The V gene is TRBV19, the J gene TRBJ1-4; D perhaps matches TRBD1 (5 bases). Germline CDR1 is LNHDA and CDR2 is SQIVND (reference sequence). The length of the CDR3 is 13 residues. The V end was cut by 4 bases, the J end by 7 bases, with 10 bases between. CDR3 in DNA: TGTGCCAGTAGTACAGGGCGCAGTGAAAAACTGTTTTTT. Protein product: CASSTGRSEKLFF.

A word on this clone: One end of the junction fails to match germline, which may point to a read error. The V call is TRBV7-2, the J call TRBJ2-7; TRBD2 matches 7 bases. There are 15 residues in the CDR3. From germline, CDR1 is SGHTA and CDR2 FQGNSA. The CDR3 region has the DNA TGCGCCAGCAGCTCAACGGCTAGCGGTGCCTACGAGCAGTACTTC. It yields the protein CASSSTASGAYEQYF.

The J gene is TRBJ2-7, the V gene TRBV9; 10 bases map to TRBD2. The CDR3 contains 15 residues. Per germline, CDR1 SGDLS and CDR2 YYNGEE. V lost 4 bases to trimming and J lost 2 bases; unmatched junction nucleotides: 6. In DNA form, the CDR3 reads TGTGCCAGCAGCCCTCGGACTAGCGGAACCTACGAGCAGTACTTC. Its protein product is CASSPRTSGTYEQYF.

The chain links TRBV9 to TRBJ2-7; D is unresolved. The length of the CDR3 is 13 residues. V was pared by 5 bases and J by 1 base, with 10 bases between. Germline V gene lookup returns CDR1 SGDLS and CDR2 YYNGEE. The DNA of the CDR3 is TGTGCCAGCAGTAAGACCGATTCCTACGAGCAGTACTTC. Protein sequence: CASSKTDSYEQYF.

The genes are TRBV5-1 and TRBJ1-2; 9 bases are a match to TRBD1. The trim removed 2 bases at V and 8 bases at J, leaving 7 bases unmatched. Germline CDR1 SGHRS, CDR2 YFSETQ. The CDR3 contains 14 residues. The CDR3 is CASSLQQGAGGYTF. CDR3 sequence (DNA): TGCGCCAGCAGCTTACAACAGGGGGCAGGAGGCTACACCTTC. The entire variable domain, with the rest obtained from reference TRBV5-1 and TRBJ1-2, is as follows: KAGVTQTPRYLIKTRGQQVTLSCSPISGHRSVSWYQQTPGQGLQFLFEYFSETQRNKGNFPGRFSGRQFSNSRSEMNVSTLELGDSALYLCASSLQQGAGGYTFGSGTRLTVV.

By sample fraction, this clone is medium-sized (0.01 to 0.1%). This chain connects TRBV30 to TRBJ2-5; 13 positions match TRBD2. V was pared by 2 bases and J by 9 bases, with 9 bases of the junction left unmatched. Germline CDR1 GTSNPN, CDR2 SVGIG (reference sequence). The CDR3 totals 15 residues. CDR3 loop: CAWSPGLAGPGAQYF. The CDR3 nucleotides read TGTGCCTGGAGTCCGGGACTAGCGGGGCCGGGGGCCCAGTACTTC.

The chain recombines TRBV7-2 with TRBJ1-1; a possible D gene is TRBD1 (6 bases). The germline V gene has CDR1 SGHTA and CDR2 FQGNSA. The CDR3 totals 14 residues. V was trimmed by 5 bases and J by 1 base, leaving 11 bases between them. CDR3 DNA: TGTGCCAGCAGCCCTACGGGACAGAACACTGAAGCTTTCTTT. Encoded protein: CASSPTGQNTEAFF.

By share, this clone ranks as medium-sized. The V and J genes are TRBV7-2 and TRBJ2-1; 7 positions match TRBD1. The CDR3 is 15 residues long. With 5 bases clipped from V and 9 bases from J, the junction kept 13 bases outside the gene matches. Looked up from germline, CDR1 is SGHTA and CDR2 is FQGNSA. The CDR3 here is CASSPRTVPGGEQFF. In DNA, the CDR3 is TGTGCCAGCAGCCCCCGGACAGTACCAGGGGGTGAGCAGTTCTTC.

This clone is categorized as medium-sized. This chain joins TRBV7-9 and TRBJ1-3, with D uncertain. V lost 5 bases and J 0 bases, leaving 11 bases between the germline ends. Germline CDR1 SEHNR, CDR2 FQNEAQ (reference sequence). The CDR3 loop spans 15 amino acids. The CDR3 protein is CASSVDSDSGNTIYF. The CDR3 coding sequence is TGTGCCAGCAGCGTAGACTCAGACTCTGGAAACACCATATATTTT.